This entry lists 3 T cell receptor beta chains sequenced from one sample in a study of radiotherapy plus CTLA-4 blockade in lung cancer. Profiling relied on immunoSEQ multiplex PCR, and the TCRdb table lists in-frame clones only, not all of them. The data show 90,000 to 100,000 clones, roughly four fifths seen once. Specimen: peripheral blood, collected from a patient treated with radiotherapy plus ipilimumab. The receptors originated from a human donor with non-small cell lung cancer that progressed on radiotherapy plus ipilimumab.

For the CDR3, the DNA is TGTGCCAGCAGCTTAATGGGACAGACTTACACTGAAGCTTTCTTT. Residues: CASSLMGQTYTEAFF. The rearrangement joins TRBV5-8 to TRBJ1-1; TRBD1 matches 7 bases. V lost 2 bases, J lost 3 bases, and 7 bases stayed unmatched. The CDR3 consists of 15 residues. The germline gives CDR1 SGHTS, CDR2 YDEGEE.

CDR3 loop: CASSSLVHTF. In DNA form, the CDR3 reads TGTGCCAGCAGTTCACTCGTTCACACCTTC. The chain couples TRBV28 to TRBJ1-2; D unresolved. Trimming cost V 4 bases and J 12 bases, with 9 bases left between them. In germline, CDR1 is MDHEN, CDR2 SYDVKM. The CDR3 consists of 10 residues.

CDR3 sequence reads: CASSSGQLNTEAFF. The CDR3 coding sequence is TGTGCCAGCAGTTCAGGACAGTTGAACACTGAAGCTTTCTTT. V is TRBV28 and J is TRBJ1-1; tentatively, D is TRBD1 (6 bases). From germline, CDR1 is MDHEN and CDR2 SYDVKM. CDR3 length: 14 amino acids. V was pared by 4 bases and J by 0 bases, with 9 bases between.